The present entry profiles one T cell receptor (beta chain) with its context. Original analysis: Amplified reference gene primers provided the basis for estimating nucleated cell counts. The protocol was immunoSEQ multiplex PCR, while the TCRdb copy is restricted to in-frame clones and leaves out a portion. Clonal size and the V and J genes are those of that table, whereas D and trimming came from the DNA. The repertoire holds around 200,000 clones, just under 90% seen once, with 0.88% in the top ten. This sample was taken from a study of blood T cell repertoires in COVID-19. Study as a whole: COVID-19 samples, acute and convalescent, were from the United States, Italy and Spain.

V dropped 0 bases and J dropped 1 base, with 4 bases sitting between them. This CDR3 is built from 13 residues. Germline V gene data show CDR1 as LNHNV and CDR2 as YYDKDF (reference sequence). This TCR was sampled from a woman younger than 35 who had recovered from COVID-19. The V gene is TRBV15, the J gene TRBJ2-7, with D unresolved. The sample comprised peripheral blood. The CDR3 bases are TGTGCCACCAGCAGAGATGAGTCCTACGAGCAGTACGTC. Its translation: CATSRDESYEQYV.